This record covers a single TCR beta chain. Its antigen is still unknown. The source of the sample is a study of cytomegalovirus exposure and HLA in healthy donors. Notes on the study in general: The study flagged about 150 TCR beta chains as cytomegalovirus-associated.

Method: immunoSEQ multiplex PCR; TCRdb's copy keeps in-frame clones and lacks some. The sample has 55,000 to 75,000 clones, about 94% seen once. CDR1 MNHEY and CDR2 SVGAGI come from the germline V gene. This CDR3 has 15 residues. V lost 2 bases to trimming and J lost 4 bases, with 9 bases between them. Sequencing input: PBMCs. The chain links TRBV6-5 to TRBJ2-6; D perhaps matches TRBD1 (5 bases). The sequence derives from a man between 18 and 35 years old in good health and CMV-seropositive. In DNA, the CDR3 is TGTGCCAGCAGTTACGGGGCCGCGGGGGCCAACGTCCTGACTTTC. Protein product: CASSYGAAGANVLTF.